This TCR beta chain derives from a study of blood T cells in healthy people across ages. Study findings and constraints: Roughly linear declines in TCR beta diversity per million T cells occurred with age. Unknown donor CMV status possibly confounded expanded clonotype changes. Unsorted PBMCs ruled out conclusive naive versus antigen-experienced comparison. Percentage of naive T cells showed a strong correlation with TCR beta diversity.

A second PCR of 7 to 11 cycles used a sample-barcoded 5' primer and a J-beta primer mix. TCRdb passed the 5' RACE reads through MiXCR, listing each CDR3 protein once. The sample has a few hundred thousand distinct CDR3 sequences, roughly 29% seen once. Germline CDR1 and CDR2: SGHVS and FQNEAQ. CDR3 length: 17 residues. Losses at the gene ends were 5 bases for V and 3 bases for J; bases not matched to a gene: 12. This clonotype was counted ten times or more. Its antigen is not known. The V call is TRBV7-8, the J call TRBJ2-1; TRBD2 matches at 8 bases. The sequence was obtained from a woman in her 70s in good health. What was sequenced was blood. CDR3 protein: CASSDRGAGGGYNEQFF. The CDR3 region has the DNA TGTGCCAGCAGCGACCGAGGGGCGGGAGGAGGCTACAATGAGCAGTTCTTC.